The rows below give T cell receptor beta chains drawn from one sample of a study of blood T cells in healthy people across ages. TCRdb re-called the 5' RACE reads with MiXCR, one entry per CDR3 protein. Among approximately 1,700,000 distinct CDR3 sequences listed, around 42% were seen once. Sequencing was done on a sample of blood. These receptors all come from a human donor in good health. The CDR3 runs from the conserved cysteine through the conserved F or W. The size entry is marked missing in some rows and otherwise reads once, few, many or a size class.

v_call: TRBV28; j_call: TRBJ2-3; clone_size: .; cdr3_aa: CASITLDGTDTQYF
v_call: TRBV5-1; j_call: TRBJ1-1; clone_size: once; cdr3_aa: CASSPPQGESEAFF
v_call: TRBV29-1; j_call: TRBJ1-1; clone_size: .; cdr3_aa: CSAGGVDTEAFF
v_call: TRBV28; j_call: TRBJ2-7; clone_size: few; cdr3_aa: CASSFVGRTYEQYF
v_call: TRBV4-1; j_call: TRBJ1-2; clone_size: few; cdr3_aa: CASSRGAPYGYTF
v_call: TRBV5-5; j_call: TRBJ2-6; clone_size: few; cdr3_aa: CASSLYHRGLNSGANVLTF
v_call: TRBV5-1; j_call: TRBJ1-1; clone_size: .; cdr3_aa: CASRTEAGSEAFF
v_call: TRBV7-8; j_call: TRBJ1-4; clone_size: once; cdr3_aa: CASSQGALGQVNEKLFF
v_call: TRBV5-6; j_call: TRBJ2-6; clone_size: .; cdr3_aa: CAGSSTTYGANVLTF
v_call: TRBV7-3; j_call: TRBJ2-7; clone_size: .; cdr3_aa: CASSLGGTESYEQYF
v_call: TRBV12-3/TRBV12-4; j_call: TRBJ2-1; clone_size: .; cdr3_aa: CASSSISGDRNEQFF
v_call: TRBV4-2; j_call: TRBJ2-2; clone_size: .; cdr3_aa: CASSHPDRGTGTGELFF
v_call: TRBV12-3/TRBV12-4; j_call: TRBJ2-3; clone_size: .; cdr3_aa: CASSLSWTGASTDTQYF
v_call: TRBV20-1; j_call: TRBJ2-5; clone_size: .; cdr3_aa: CSASSSPTRGSWGPETQYF
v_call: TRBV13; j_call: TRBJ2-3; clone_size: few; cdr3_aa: CASSGFVGRGGTDTQYF
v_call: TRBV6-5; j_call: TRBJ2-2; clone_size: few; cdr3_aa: CASSRRQGGVGELFF
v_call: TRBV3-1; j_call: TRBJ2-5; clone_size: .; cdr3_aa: CASSPDRGYMETQYF
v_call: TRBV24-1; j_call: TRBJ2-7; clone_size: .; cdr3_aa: CATSDSWGSRAYEQYF
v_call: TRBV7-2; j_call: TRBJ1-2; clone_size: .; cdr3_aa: CASSTHGTANYGYTF
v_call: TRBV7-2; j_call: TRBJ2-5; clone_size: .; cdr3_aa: CASSDRTGGGETQYF
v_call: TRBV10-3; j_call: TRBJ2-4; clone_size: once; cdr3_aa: CAISPPSIYEKYF
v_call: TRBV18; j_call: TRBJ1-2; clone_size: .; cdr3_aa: CASSSGRDNYGYTF
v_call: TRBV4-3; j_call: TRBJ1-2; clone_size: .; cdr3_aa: CASSLGLGPNYGYTF
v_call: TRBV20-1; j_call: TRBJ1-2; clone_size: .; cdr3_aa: CSATGGAEKGYTF
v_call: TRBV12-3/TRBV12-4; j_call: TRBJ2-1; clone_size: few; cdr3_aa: CASTLGILTYNEQFF
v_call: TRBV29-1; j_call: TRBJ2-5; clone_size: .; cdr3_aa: CSVEQAGNQETQYF
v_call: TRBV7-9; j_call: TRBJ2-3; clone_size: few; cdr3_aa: CASSFPPGVADTQYF
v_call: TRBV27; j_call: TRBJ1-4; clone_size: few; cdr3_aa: CASSLYGSAGTILFF
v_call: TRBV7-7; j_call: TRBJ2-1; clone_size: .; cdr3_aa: CASSAAGEAGYEQFF
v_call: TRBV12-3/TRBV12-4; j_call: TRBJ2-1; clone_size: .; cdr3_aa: CASQGLARNEQFF
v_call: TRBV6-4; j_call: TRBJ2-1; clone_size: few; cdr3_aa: CASSDHRGGWTPKKDEQFF